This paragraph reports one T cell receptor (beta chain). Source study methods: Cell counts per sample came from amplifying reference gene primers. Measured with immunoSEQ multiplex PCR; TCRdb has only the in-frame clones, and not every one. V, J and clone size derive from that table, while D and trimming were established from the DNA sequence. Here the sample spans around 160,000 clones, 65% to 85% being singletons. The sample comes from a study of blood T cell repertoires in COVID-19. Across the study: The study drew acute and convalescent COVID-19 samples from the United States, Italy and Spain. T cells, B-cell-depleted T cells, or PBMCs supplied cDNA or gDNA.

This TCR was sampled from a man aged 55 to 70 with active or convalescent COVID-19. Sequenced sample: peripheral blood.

CDR3 bases: TGTGCCAGCAGTTTATCGTCCAGGCCAAGCACCGGGGAGCTGTTTTTT. It codes for CASSLSSRPSTGELFF. V and J are TRBV28 and TRBJ2-2; D call uncertain. The CDR3 length is 16 residues. The V and J ends lost 1 base and 4 bases respectively, with 13 bases between them. CDR1 is MDHEN and CDR2 is SYDVKM in the germline V gene.